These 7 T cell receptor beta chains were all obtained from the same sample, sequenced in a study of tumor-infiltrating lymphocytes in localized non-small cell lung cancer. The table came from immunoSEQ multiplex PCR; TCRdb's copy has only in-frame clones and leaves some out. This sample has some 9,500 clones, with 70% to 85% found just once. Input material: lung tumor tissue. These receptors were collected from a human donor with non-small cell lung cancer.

The CDR3 loop reads CASSIRTGGDNQPQHF. The CDR3 DNA reads as TGTGCCAGTAGTATCCGAACAGGGGGTGACAATCAGCCCCAGCATTTT. This chain uses TRBV19 with TRBJ1-5; TRBD1 aligns across 8 bases. V was pared by 3 bases and J by 3 bases, with 7 bases of the junction left unmatched. This CDR3 comprises 16 residues. CDR1 and CDR2 (germline): LNHDA, SQIVND (reference sequence).

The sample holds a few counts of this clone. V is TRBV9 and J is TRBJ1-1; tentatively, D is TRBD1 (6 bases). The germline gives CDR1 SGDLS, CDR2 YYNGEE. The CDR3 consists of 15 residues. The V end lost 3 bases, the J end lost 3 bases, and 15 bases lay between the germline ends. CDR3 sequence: CASSAAAQGHTEAFF. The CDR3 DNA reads TGTGCCAGCAGCGCGGCGGCCCAGGGGCACACTGAAGCTTTCTTT. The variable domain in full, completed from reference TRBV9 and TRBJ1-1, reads DSGVTQTPKHLITATGQRVTLRCSPRSGDLSVYWYQQSLDQGLQFLIQYYNGEERAKGNILERFSAQQFPDLHSELNLSSLELGDSALYFCASSAAAQGHTEAFFGQGTRLTVV.

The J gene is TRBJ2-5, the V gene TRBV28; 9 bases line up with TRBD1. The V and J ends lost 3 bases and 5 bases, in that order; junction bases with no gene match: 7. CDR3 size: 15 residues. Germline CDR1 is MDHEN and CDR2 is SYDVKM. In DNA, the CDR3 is TGTGCCAGCAGTTTGGATCAGACAGGGGGGGAGACCCAGTACTTC. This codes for CASSLDQTGGETQYF.

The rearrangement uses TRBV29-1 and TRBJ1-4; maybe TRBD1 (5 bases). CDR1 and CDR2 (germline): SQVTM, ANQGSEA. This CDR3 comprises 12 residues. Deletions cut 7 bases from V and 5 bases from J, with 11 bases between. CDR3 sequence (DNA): TGCAGCGCCCAAGGGGTAAATGAAAAACTGTTTTTT. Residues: CSAQGVNEKLFF.

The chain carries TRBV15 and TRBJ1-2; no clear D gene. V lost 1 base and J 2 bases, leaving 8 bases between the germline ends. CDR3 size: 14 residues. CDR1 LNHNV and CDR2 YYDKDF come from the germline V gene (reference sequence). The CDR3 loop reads CATSRVATNYGYTF. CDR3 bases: TGTGCCACCAGCAGAGTCGCCACCAACTATGGCTACACCTTC. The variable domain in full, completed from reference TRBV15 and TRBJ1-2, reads DAMVIQNPRYQVTQFGKPVTLSCSQTLNHNVMYWYQQKSSQAPKLLFHYYDKDFNNEADTPDNFQSRRPNTSFCFLDIRSPGLGDTAMYLCATSRVATNYGYTFGSGTRLTVV.

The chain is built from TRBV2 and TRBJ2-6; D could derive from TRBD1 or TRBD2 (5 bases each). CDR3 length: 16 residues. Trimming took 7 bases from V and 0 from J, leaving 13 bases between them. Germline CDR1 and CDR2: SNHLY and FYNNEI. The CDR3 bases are TGTGCCAGCACCGGGACGGGAATCTCTGGGGCCAACGTCCTGACTTTC. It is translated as CASTGTGISGANVLTF.

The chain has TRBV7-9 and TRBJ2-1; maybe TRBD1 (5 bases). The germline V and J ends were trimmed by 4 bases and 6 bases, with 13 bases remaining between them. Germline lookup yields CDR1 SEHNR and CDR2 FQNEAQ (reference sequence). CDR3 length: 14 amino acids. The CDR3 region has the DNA TGTGCCAGCAGCTACTATCAGGGCAGCAATGAGCAGTTCTTC. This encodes CASSYYQGSNEQFF.